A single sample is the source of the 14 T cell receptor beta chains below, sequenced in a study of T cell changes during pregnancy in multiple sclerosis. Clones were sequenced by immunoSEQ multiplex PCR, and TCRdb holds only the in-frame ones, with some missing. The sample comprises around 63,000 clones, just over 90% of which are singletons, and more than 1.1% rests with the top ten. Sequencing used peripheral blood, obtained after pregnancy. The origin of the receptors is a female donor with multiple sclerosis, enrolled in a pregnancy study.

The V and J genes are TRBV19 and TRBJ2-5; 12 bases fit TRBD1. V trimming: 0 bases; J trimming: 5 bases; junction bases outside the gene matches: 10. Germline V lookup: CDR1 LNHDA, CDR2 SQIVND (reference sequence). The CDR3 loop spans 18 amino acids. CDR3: CASSIDSPGQGALETQYF. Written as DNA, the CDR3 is TGTGCCAGTAGTATAGACAGCCCGGGACAGGGGGCCTTGGAGACCCAGTACTTC. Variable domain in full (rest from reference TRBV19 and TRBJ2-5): DGGITQSPKYLFRKEGQNVTLSCEQNLNHDAMYWYRQDPGQGLRLIYYSQIVNDFQKGDIAEGYSVSREKKESFPLTVTSAQKNPTAFYLCASSIDSPGQGALETQYFGPGTRLLVL.

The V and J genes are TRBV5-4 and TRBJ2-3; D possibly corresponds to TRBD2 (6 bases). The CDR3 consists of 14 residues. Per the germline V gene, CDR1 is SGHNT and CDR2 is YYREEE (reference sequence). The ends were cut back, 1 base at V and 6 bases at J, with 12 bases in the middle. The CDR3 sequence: CASSLRGSSDTQYF. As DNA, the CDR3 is TGTGCCAGCAGCTTGCGGGGGAGCAGCGATACGCAGTATTTT.

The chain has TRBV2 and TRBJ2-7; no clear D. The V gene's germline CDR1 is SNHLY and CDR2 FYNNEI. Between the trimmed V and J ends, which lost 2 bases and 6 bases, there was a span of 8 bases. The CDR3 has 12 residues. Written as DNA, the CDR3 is TGTGCCAGCAGTGAAACGAGTATCGAGCAGTACTTC. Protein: CASSETSIEQYF.

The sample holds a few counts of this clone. The DNA for the CDR3 is TGCGCCAGCAGCTTGGCAGGGTCGGAGCAGCCCCAGCATTTT. Its translation is CASSLAGSEQPQHF. The chain recombines TRBV5-1 with TRBJ1-5; weak D call: TRBD1 (5 bases). The CDR3 spans 14 residues. V lost 0 bases and J 7 bases, leaving 11 bases between the germline ends. Germline CDR1 and CDR2: SGHRS and YFSETQ.

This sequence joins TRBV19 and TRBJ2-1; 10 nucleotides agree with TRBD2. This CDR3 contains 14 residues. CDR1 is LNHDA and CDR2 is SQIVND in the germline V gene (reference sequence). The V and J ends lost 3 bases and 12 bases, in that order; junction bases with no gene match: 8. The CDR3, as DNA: TGTGCCAGTAGTATCCTAGCGGGAGTTATTGGGCAGTTCTTC. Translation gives CASSILAGVIGQFF. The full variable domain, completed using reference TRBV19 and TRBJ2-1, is DGGITQSPKYLFRKEGQNVTLSCEQNLNHDAMYWYRQDPGQGLRLIYYSQIVNDFQKGDIAEGYSVSREKKESFPLTVTSAQKNPTAFYLCASSILAGVIGQFFGPGTRLTVL.

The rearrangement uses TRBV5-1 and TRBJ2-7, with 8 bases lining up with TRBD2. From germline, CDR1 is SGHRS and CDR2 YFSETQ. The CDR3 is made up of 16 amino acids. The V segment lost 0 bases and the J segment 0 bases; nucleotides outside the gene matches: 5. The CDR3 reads CASSLEGSGISYEQYF. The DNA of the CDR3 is TGCGCCAGCAGCTTGGAAGGTAGCGGGATCTCCTACGAGCAGTACTTC.

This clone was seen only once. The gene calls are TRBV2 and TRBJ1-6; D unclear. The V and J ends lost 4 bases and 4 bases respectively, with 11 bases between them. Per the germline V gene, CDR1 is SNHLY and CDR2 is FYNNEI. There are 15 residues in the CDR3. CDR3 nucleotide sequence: TGTGCCAGCAGTGTAAGGCAGACTTATAATTCACCCCTCCACTTT. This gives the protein CASSVRQTYNSPLHF.

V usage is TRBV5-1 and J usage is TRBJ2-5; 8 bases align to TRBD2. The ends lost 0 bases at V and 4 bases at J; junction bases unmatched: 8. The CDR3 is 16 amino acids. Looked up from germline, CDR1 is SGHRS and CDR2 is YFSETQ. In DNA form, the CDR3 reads TGCGCCAGCAGCTTGGGTCCCAGCGGGAGAGGAGAGACCCAGTACTTC. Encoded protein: CASSLGPSGRGETQYF.

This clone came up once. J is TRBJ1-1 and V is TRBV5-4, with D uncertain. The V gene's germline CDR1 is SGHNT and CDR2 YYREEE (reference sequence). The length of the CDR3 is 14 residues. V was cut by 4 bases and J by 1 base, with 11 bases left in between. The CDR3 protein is CASSKTSTNTEAFF. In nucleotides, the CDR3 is TGTGCCAGCAGCAAAACCAGTACGAACACTGAAGCTTTCTTT.

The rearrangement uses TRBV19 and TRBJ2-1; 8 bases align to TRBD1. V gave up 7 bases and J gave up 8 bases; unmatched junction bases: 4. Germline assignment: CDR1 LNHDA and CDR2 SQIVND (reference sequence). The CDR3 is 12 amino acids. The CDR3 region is CASNDRGYEQFF. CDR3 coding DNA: TGTGCCAGTAACGACAGGGGTTATGAGCAGTTCTTC.

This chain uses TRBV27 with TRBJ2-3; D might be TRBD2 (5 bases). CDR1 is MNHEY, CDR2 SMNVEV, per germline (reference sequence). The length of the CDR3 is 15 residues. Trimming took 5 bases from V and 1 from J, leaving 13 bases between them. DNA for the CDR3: TGTGCCAGCAGTATCCTAGCTTTGGGCACAGATACGCAGTATTTT. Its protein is CASSILALGTDTQYF.

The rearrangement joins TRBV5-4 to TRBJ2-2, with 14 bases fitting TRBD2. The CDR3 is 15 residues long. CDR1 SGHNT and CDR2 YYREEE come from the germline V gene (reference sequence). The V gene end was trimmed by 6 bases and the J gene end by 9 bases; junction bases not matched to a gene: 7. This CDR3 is CASTSGTSGRRELFF. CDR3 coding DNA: TGTGCCAGCACCTCCGGGACTAGCGGGAGAAGGGAGCTGTTTTTT.

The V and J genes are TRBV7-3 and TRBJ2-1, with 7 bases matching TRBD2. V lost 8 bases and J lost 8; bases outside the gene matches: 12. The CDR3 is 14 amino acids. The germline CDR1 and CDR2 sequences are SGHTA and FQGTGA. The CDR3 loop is CASSSGGRGYEQFF. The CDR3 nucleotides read TGTGCCAGCTCCAGCGGCGGGAGAGGGTATGAGCAGTTCTTC.

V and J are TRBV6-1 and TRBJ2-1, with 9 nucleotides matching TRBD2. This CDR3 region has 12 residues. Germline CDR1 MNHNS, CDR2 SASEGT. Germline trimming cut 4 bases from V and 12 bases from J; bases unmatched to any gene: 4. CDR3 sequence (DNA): TGTGCCAGCAGTGGACTAGCGGTCCCGCAGTTCTTC. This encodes CASSGLAVPQFF.